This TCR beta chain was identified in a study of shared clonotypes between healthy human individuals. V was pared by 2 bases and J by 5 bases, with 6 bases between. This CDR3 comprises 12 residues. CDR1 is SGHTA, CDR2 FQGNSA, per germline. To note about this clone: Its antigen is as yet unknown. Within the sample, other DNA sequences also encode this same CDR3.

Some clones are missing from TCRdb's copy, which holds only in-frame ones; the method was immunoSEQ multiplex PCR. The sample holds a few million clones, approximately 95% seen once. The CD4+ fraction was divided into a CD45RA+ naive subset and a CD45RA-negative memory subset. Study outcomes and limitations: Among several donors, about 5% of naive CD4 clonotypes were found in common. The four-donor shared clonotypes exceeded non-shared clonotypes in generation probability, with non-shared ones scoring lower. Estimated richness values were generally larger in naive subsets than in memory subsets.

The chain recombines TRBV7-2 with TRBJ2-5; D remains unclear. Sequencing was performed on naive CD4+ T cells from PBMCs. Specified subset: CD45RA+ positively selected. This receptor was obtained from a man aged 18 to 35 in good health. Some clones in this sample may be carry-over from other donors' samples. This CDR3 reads CASSLIPETQYF. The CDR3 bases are TGTGCCAGCAGCTTAATTCCCGAGACCCAGTACTTC.